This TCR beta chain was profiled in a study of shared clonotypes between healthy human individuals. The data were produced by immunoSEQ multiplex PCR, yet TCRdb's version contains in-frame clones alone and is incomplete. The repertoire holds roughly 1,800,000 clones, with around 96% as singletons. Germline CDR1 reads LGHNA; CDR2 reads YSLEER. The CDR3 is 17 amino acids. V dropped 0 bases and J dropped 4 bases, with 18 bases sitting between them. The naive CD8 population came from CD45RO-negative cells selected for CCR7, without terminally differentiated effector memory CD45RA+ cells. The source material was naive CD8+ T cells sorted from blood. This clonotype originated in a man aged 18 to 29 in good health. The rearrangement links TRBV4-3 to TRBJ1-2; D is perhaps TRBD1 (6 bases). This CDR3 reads CASSQDDRTEKTYGYTF. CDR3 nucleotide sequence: TGCGCCAGCAGCCAAGATGATCGGACAGAGAAAACCTATGGCTACACCTTC.